The 29 T cell receptor beta chains below were found in one sample sequenced in a study of CD8 T cells in Susac syndrome. RNA in amounts of roughly 0.5 to 1 ug was reverse transcribed with random hexamers. In TCRdb, the immunoSEQ multiplex PCR reads were re-called with MiXCR into one record per CDR3 protein. In the table there are 150,000 to 190,000 distinct CDR3 sequences, about 95% of which are singletons. The sequenced sample was CD4+ T cells from PBMCs. These receptors were collected from a human donor with Susac syndrome.

The CDR3 DNA reads as TGCGCCAGCAGCCAAGCTGGGACACCCTTGTACGAGCAGTACTTC. Translation: CASSQAGTPLYEQYF. V and J are TRBV4-1 and TRBJ2-7; possible D gene TRBD1, 6 bases. The CDR3 is 15 amino acids. The germline CDR1 and CDR2 sequences are MGHRA and YSYEKL. Trimming stripped 1 base from V and 4 bases from J, with 14 bases between.

V usage is TRBV20-1 and J usage is TRBJ2-3; a possible D gene is TRBD2 (7 bases). Trimming removed 5 bases at V and 2 bases at J, with 8 bases between. The V gene's germline CDR1 is DFQATT and CDR2 SNEGSKA (reference sequence). The CDR3 runs 12 residues. The CDR3 nucleotides are TGCAGTGCTGGGGGGGCCACAGATACGCAGTATTTT. It is translated as CSAGGATDTQYF.

This chain links TRBV7-9 with TRBJ2-3; 9 bases are shared with TRBD1. The ends lost 4 bases at V and 3 bases at J; junction bases unmatched: 8. Germline V CDR1 and CDR2: SEHNR, FQNEAQ (reference sequence). CDR3 length equals 16 residues. The CDR3 DNA sequence: TGTGCCAGCAGCTCGCTCCGGGACAGGGTAACAGATACGCAGTATTTT. Protein product: CASSSLRDRVTDTQYF.

The rearrangement links TRBV5-1 to TRBJ1-6, with D possibly TRBD1 on 6 matching bases. The V end was cut by 2 bases, the J end by 10 bases, with 16 bases between. The CDR3 covers 15 residues. Germline CDR1 reads SGHRS; CDR2 reads YFSETQ. The CDR3 reads CASSLESGTGSPLHF. For the CDR3, the DNA is TGCGCCAGCAGCTTAGAATCGGGAACAGGGTCACCCCTCCACTTT.

The chain couples TRBV15 to TRBJ2-4; D may correspond to TRBD1 or TRBD2 (5 bases each). V lost 1 base and J 12 bases, leaving 16 bases between the germline ends. CDR3 length equals 14 residues. Germline CDR1 LNHNV, CDR2 YYDKDF (reference sequence). CDR3 in amino acids: CATSRARDGLNQYF. CDR3 DNA: TGTGCCACCAGCAGAGCCCGGGACGGACTCAATCAGTACTTC.

V is TRBV7-9 and J is TRBJ2-2; D may be TRBD1 (6 bases). The germline V gene has CDR1 SEHNR and CDR2 FQNEAQ (reference sequence). V lost 8 bases, J lost 1 base, and 14 bases lay in between. The CDR3 is made up of 15 amino acids. The CDR3 coding sequence is TGTGCCAGCGGGGGTGGGGGACAGAACACCGGGGAGCTGTTTTTT. It yields the protein CASGGGGQNTGELFF.

The chain uses TRBV20-1 and TRBJ2-3; 14 nucleotides agree with TRBD2. Germline CDR1 and CDR2: DFQATT and SNEGSKA (reference sequence). J gave up 6 bases and V 3 bases, and 8 bases lay outside the gene matches. This CDR3 comprises 16 residues. The CDR3 DNA is TGCAGTGCTAGTGGGGGACTAGCGGGGGACCGTGATACGCAGTATTTT. Translating gives CSASGGLAGDRDTQYF.

In this sample, this clonotype turned up once. The V gene is TRBV20-1, the J gene TRBJ1-1, with D perhaps matching TRBD1 (5 bases). V lost 0 bases and J lost 4, with 15 bases in between. Germline lookup yields CDR1 DFQATT and CDR2 SNEGSKA (reference sequence). The length of the CDR3 is 15 residues. The CDR3, as DNA: TGCAGTGCTAGAGATCTGAGGGGCGCAGGCACTGAAGCTTTCTTT. It yields the protein CSARDLRGAGTEAFF.

This clonotype was seen a single time. This sequence joins TRBV20-1 and TRBJ1-5; D unresolved. Trimming took 6 bases from V and 5 from J, leaving 11 bases between them. The germline gives CDR1 DFQATT, CDR2 SNEGSKA (reference sequence). This CDR3 is 12 amino acids long. In DNA, the CDR3 is TGCAGTGCCACATTTGGCGATCAGCCCCAGCATTTT. It is translated as CSATFGDQPQHF.

This clonotype is a singleton in its sample. The chain employs TRBV20-1 and TRBJ2-5; D is ambiguous. Germline values: CDR1 DFQATT, CDR2 SNEGSKA (reference sequence). The CDR3 contains 13 residues. Trimming removed 0 bases from V and 4 bases from J, with 9 bases in between. The CDR3 DNA reads TGCAGTGCTAGAGACCTATTTCGAGAGACCCAGTACTTC. It yields the protein CSARDLFRETQYF.

This rearrangement joins TRBV7-8 to TRBJ1-2; 8 bases are a match to TRBD1. This CDR3 contains 14 residues. Germline trimming cut 1 base from V and 7 bases from J; bases unmatched to any gene: 5. CDR1 is SGHVS, CDR2 FQNEAQ, per germline. The CDR3 sequence is CASSLGQGARGYTF. The CDR3 DNA is TGTGCCAGCAGCTTAGGGCAGGGGGCGCGTGGCTACACCTTC.

V usage is TRBV6-6 and J usage is TRBJ1-5, with D unclear. CDR3 size: 13 residues. Trimming left V 6 bases short and J 0 bases short, with 6 bases between. CDR1 MNHNY and CDR2 SVGAGI come from the germline V gene (reference sequence). CDR3 region: CASSHNSNQPQHF. In DNA form, the CDR3 reads TGTGCCAGCAGCCATAATAGCAATCAGCCCCAGCATTTT.

The chain links TRBV6-2 or TRBV6-3 to TRBJ2-7; a weak D match, TRBD1 (6 bases). The germline V gene has CDR1 MNHEY and CDR2 SVGEGT. V lost 5 bases to trimming and J lost 2 bases, with 13 bases between them. CDR3 size: 14 residues. The DNA of the CDR3 is TGTGCCAGCAGTGACGGGACACCCACCTACGAGCAGTACTTC. It codes for CASSDGTPTYEQYF.

The chain joins TRBV11-2 to TRBJ2-3, with TRBD2 matching over 9 bases. Germline V gene sequence: CDR1 SGHAT, CDR2 FQNNGV. The CDR3 runs 15 residues. Trimming took 1 base from V and 6 from J; bases not matched to a gene: 5. Written as DNA, the CDR3 is TGTGCCAGCAGCTTAGGGGGCGGGGGGGCGGATACGCAGTATTTT. It yields the protein CASSLGGGGADTQYF.

The J gene is TRBJ1-1, the V gene TRBV4-2; D is unclear. The germline V and J ends were trimmed by 0 bases and 2 bases, with 10 bases remaining between them. The germline gives CDR1 LGHNA, CDR2 YNFKEQ. The CDR3 consists of 15 residues. The CDR3 sequence: CASSQEVGPNTEAFF. CDR3 DNA sequence: TGTGCCAGCAGCCAAGAGGTAGGACCTAACACTGAAGCTTTCTTT.

The chain is built from TRBV11-2 and TRBJ1-1, with 9 nucleotides matching TRBD1. This CDR3 is 15 amino acids long. The V and J ends lost 4 bases and 3 bases, in that order; junction bases with no gene match: 6. Germline-derived CDR1 and CDR2 are SGHAT and FQNNGV. For the CDR3, the DNA is TGTGCCAGCAGCTCCCACAGGGGGCGAGACACTGAAGCTTTCTTT. It yields the protein CASSSHRGRDTEAFF.

V usage is TRBV2 and J usage is TRBJ2-3; weak D call: TRBD1 (5 bases). The CDR3 covers 14 residues. V gave up 11 bases and J gave up 0 bases, with 15 bases separating them. The germline CDR1 and CDR2 sequences are SNHLY and FYNNEI. CDR3 sequence (DNA): TGTGCCTCACAGGACGGAATTAGCACAGATACGCAGTATTTT. Translation gives CASQDGISTDTQYF.

The chain links TRBV5-4 to TRBJ2-5; a possible D gene is TRBD2 (6 bases). Trimming pared 4 bases from V and 3 bases from J, leaving 13 bases between. Germline V gives CDR1 SGHNT, CDR2 YYREEE (reference sequence). This CDR3 is built from 14 residues. In nucleotides, the CDR3 is TGTGCCAGCAGCAAACCGGGACTCGAAGAGACCCAGTACTTC. It translates to CASSKPGLEETQYF. Full variable domain (remainder filled in from reference TRBV5-4 and TRBJ2-5): ETGVTQSPTHLIKTRGQQVTLRCSSQSGHNTVSWYQQALGQGPQFIFQYYREEENGRGNFPPRFSGLQFPNYSSELNVNALELDDSALYLCASSKPGLEETQYFGPGTRLLVL.

This chain joins TRBV25-1 and TRBJ2-5, with TRBD1 matching over 7 bases. The ends lost 1 base at V and 2 bases at J; junction bases unmatched: 7. The CDR3 consists of 16 residues. CDR1 and CDR2 (germline): MGHDK, SYGVNS. CDR3 amino acids: CASSESAGGRQETQYF. The CDR3 nucleotides are TGTGCCAGCAGTGAATCGGCAGGGGGACGTCAAGAGACCCAGTACTTC.

V usage is TRBV12-3 or TRBV12-4 and J usage is TRBJ1-2, with D maybe TRBD1 (6 bases). Trimming removed 5 bases from V and 6 bases from J, with 22 bases in between. This CDR3 contains 16 residues. The chain's CDR3 is CASSLGAGWLMNGYTF. In nucleotides, the CDR3 is TGTGCCAGCAGTCTGGGGGCAGGGTGGTTAATGAATGGCTACACCTTC.

The V and J genes are TRBV4-3 and TRBJ2-7; the D gene is possibly TRBD1 (5 bases). V was clipped by 1 base and J by 4 bases, with 11 bases between them. CDR3 length: 14 residues. Germline V CDR1 and CDR2: LGHNA, YSLEER. CDR3 nucleotide sequence: TGCGCCAGCAGCCAAGTAGCAGGGCAGTACGAGCAGTACTTC. This encodes CASSQVAGQYEQYF.

J is TRBJ1-6 and V is TRBV18; D is unresolved. V was pared by 2 bases and J by 14 bases, with 10 bases between. This CDR3 has 12 residues. From germline, CDR1 is KGHSH and CDR2 LQKENI. The CDR3 is CASSPDSVALHF. CDR3 bases: TGTGCCAGCTCACCAGATTCCGTGGCCCTCCACTTT.

The chain employs TRBV29-1 and TRBJ2-5; 7 bases line up with TRBD1. With 8 bases clipped from V and 2 bases from J, the junction kept 8 bases outside the gene matches. The CDR3 loop spans 13 amino acids. CDR1 is SQVTM and CDR2 is ANQGSEA in the germline V gene. The CDR3 here is CSHATGDQETQYF. CDR3 DNA sequence: TGCAGCCATGCTACAGGGGATCAAGAGACCCAGTACTTC.

In this sample, this clonotype turned up once. The CDR3 nucleotides are TGTGCCAGCAGTCCCCGACTCTCTGGGAGTGAGCAGTTCTTC. This codes for CASSPRLSGSEQFF. The chain has TRBV12-3 or TRBV12-4 and TRBJ2-1; perhaps TRBD2 as D (5 bases). V lost 5 bases to trimming and J lost 9 bases, with 17 bases between them. This CDR3 is built from 14 residues.

The V gene is TRBV5-6, the J gene TRBJ2-4; TRBD2 agrees at 10 bases. The CDR3 sequence is 18 residues long. V trimming: 2 bases; J trimming: 0 bases; junction bases outside the gene matches: 8. Germline V gene sequence: CDR1 SGHDT, CDR2 YYEEEE. CDR3 in amino acids: CASSFTLAGALAKNIQYF. The CDR3 DNA is TGTGCCAGCAGCTTTACCCTAGCGGGGGCTCTAGCCAAAAACATTCAGTACTTC.

This CDR3 reads CASSLGFGEQYF. CDR3 DNA sequence: TGTGCCAGCAGTTTAGGATTCGGGGAGCAGTACTTC. V gene TRBV12-3 or TRBV12-4 combines with J gene TRBJ2-7; unclear D gene. Trimming took off 1 base at V and 7 bases at J, with 8 bases between the two ends. The CDR3 sequence is 12 residues long.

CDR3 amino acids: CASSPLTSGGFMREQFF. The CDR3 DNA reads as TGTGCCAGCAGTCCGTTGACTAGCGGGGGGTTTATGAGGGAGCAGTTCTTC. V usage is TRBV12-3 or TRBV12-4 and J usage is TRBJ2-1, with 13 bases aligning to TRBD2. The V and J ends lost 5 bases and 10 bases, in that order; junction bases with no gene match: 14. The CDR3 is 17 amino acids.

This clonotype was seen a single time. The chain joins TRBV5-4 to TRBJ1-4, with D uncertain. The CDR3 loop spans 14 amino acids. The V end was cut by 0 bases, the J end by 8 bases, with 11 bases between. Germline loops: CDR1 SGHNT, CDR2 YYREEE (reference sequence). The CDR3 DNA reads TGTGCCAGCAGCTTGGGACCGGCGGAGGAAAAACTGTTTTTT. Residues: CASSLGPAEEKLFF.

The genes are TRBV20-1 and TRBJ2-5; D is possibly TRBD2 (7 bases). Per germline, CDR1 DFQATT and CDR2 SNEGSKA (reference sequence). Trimming removed 8 bases at V and 4 bases at J, with 17 bases between. The CDR3 is 13 amino acids. CDR3 in amino acids: CSLGGGARETQYF. The CDR3 DNA is TGCAGTCTGGGTGGGGGGGCCCGAGAGACCCAGTACTTC.